These 6 T cell receptor beta chains were sequenced from one sample in a study of a mutant IDH1 vaccine in newly diagnosed glioma. Time point indicated: baseline, week 1 (first vaccination visit). Regarding treatment: pre-vaccination baseline after standard-of-care therapy. Sequencing used immunoSEQ multiplex PCR; TCRdb keeps in-frame clones, though not all of them. This sample has 85,000 to 100,000 clones, with over 85% found just once. The sequenced sample was PBMCs, obtained from a glioma patient treated with radiotherapy, temozolomide or both. All receptors derive from a woman aged 45-65 years with glioma.

In its sample, this clone was seen a few times. As DNA, the CDR3 is TGTGCCAGCAGCCCAAGGACAGGGCGGTACACTGAAGCTTTCTTT. This encodes CASSPRTGRYTEAFF. V gene TRBV7-9 combines with J gene TRBJ1-1; TRBD1 matches 8 bases. Germline V gene sequence: CDR1 SEHNR, CDR2 FQNEAQ (reference sequence). The CDR3 extends over 15 amino acids. V was pared by 5 bases and J by 3 bases, with 8 bases of the junction left unmatched.

V gene TRBV5-4 combines with J gene TRBJ2-5; D remains ambiguous. CDR3 length equals 14 residues. Looked up from germline, CDR1 is SGHNT and CDR2 is YYREEE (reference sequence). V shed 0 bases and J shed 2 bases, with 8 bases lying between them. In DNA, the CDR3 is TGTGCCAGCAGCTTGGAATGGCTTCAAGAGACCCAGTACTTC. Residues: CASSLEWLQETQYF. The full variable domain, completed using reference TRBV5-4 and TRBJ2-5, is ETGVTQSPTHLIKTRGQQVTLRCSSQSGHNTVSWYQQALGQGPQFIFQYYREEENGRGNFPPRFSGLQFPNYSSELNVNALELDDSALYLCASSLEWLQETQYFGPGTRLLVL.

J is TRBJ2-2 and V is TRBV27, with a possible D match to TRBD2 (5 bases). The CDR3 has 13 residues. Trimming removed 10 bases from V and 3 bases from J, with 12 bases in between. The germline gives CDR1 MNHEY, CDR2 SMNVEV (reference sequence). Here the CDR3 DNA reads TGTGCCACCGGAAGCGGCTACACCGGGGAGCTGTTTTTT. This encodes CATGSGYTGELFF.

The V call is TRBV4-1, the J call TRBJ2-1, with 7 bases matching TRBD1. The CDR3 is 18 residues long. The germline CDR1 and CDR2 sequences are MGHRA and YSYEKL. V was pared by 4 bases and J by 0 bases, with 12 bases of the junction left unmatched. The CDR3 protein is CASSRPKADRRSYNEQFF. The CDR3 DNA is TGCGCCAGCAGCCGTCCGAAGGCGGACAGGCGCTCCTACAATGAGCAGTTCTTC.

The V gene is TRBV18, the J gene TRBJ2-1, with a tentative D call TRBD2 (6 bases). This CDR3 spans 16 amino acids. Germline V gene lookup returns CDR1 KGHSH and CDR2 LQKENI. V lost 5 bases and J lost 2, with 16 bases in between. The CDR3 DNA follows: TGTGCCAGCTCATCACGCAAAGGGGAGGCCTACAATGAGCAGTTCTTC. This sequence encodes CASSSRKGEAYNEQFF.

This clone was seen a single time. The genes are TRBV5-1 and TRBJ1-1; D is undetermined. V lost 1 base and J lost 0, with 7 bases in between. The CDR3 runs 14 residues. Per germline, CDR1 SGHRS and CDR2 YFSETQ. The chain's CDR3 is CASSLSEVNTEAFF. The CDR3, as DNA: TGCGCCAGCAGCTTGTCCGAAGTGAACACTGAAGCTTTCTTT.